A selection of T cell receptor beta chains follows, all from one sample in a study of blood T cells in healthy people across ages. One entry per CDR3 protein, called by TCRdb with MiXCR from the 5' RACE reads. Of about 1,400,000 distinct CDR3 sequences detected, 42% appear once; the ten largest clones hold 7% to 9.5%. The specimen was blood. The receptors here all came from a woman in her late teens or twenties in good health. CDR3s include the opening cysteine and the closing phenylalanine or tryptophan. Each record gives: D gene, J gene, V gene, CDR3 length, CDR3 protein, CDR3 DNA. A D gene is named only where the DNA matches it firmly.

.	TRBJ1-2	TRBV4-2	13	CASSQDRDWGYTF	TGTGCCAGCAGCCAAGATCGGGATTGGGGCTACACCTTC
TRBD2	TRBJ2-1	TRBV12-3/TRBV12-4	13	CASGLAGAVEQFF	TGTGCCAGCGGGCTAGCGGGAGCGGTTGAGCAGTTCTTC
.	TRBJ2-3	TRBV28	13	CASRQGMTYTQYF	TGTGCCAGCAGGCAGGGGATGACATATACGCAGTATTTT
TRBD1	TRBJ1-3	TRBV20-1	14	CSATDRESGNTIYF	TGCAGTGCTACGGACAGGGAGTCCGGAAACACCATATATTTT
TRBD1	TRBJ1-5	TRBV10-3	16	CAIRDPTGYSNQPQHF	TGTGCCATCCGTGACCCGACAGGGTACAGCAATCAGCCCCAGCATTTT
.	TRBJ2-1	TRBV29-1	13	CSVEEDNHNEQFF	TGCAGCGTTGAAGAGGACAACCACAATGAGCAGTTCTTC
.	TRBJ1-2	TRBV5-1	14	CASSSSSGNYGYTF	TGCGCCAGCAGCTCATCCAGCGGTAACTATGGCTACACCTTC
.	TRBJ1-5	TRBV12-3/TRBV12-4	16	CASSRVDGFSNQPQHF	TGTGCCAGCAGTCGAGTTGACGGTTTTAGCAATCAGCCCCAGCATTTT
TRBD2	TRBJ2-1	TRBV7-8	16	CASRTVAGSGYNEQFF	TGTGCCAGCAGAACCGTAGCGGGATCCGGATACAATGAGCAGTTCTTC
.	TRBJ2-2	TRBV10-3	14	CAISEIVGAGELFF	TGTGCCATCAGTGAGATAGTCGGGGCCGGGGAGCTGTTTTTT